This passage covers 27 T cell receptor beta chains from one sample sequenced in a study of blood T cell repertoires in COVID-19. Assay: immunoSEQ multiplex PCR; the TCRdb copy retains only in-frame clones and omits some. The top ten clones hold around 18% of a sample with around 63,000 clones, about 70% of them seen once. Sequencing input: peripheral blood. Receptor source: a woman between 45 and 65 years old with active or convalescent COVID-19.

V gene TRBV2 combines with J gene TRBJ2-7; 9 positions agree with TRBD1. CDR1 is SNHLY and CDR2 is FYNNEI in the germline V gene. The CDR3 length is 14 residues. The J segment lost 5 bases and the V segment lost 7 bases, leaving 9 bases of the junction unmatched. CDR3 bases: TGTGCCAGCATCGGTCGGGACAGGGTACACGAGCAGTACTTC. As protein: CASIGRDRVHEQYF.

The chain joins TRBV20-1 to TRBJ2-7; 8 nucleotides match TRBD1. Trimming at V came to 3 bases and at J to 2 bases, leaving 9 bases not matched to a gene. Germline CDR1 DFQATT, CDR2 SNEGSKA (reference sequence). The CDR3 is made up of 15 amino acids. CDR3 nucleotide sequence: TGCAGTGCTAGTGGACAGGGCCAAAAGACCTACGAGCAGTACTTC. Its translation is CSASGQGQKTYEQYF.

This clone was recorded once. This rearrangement joins TRBV28 to TRBJ1-2; possibly TRBD1 for D (5 bases). V lost 6 bases, J lost 5 bases, and 22 bases lay in between. The CDR3 spans 16 residues. Germline CDR1 MDHEN, CDR2 SYDVKM. CDR3 coding DNA: TGTGCCAGCAGCGGGACTGAGGGGAGGAGGGCGTATGGCTACACCTTC. As protein: CASSGTEGRRAYGYTF.

The chain combines TRBV24-1 with TRBJ2-5; 11 bases map to TRBD2. This CDR3 is built from 16 residues. Trimming removed 4 bases from V and 5 bases from J; junction bases left unmatched: 8. CDR1 and CDR2 from the germline V gene are KGHDR and SFDVKD. CDR3 DNA: TGTGCCACCAGTGACCCGGGGACTAGCGGAGGGGAGACCCAGTACTTC. It translates to CATSDPGTSGGETQYF.

The CDR3 protein is CASSLGQGNEQFF. CDR3 DNA: TGTGCCAGCAGCTTAGGACAGGGCAATGAGCAGTTCTTC. The V call is TRBV11-2, the J call TRBJ2-1; TRBD1 aligns across 7 bases. Germline V gene sequence: CDR1 SGHAT, CDR2 FQNNGV. V lost 1 base to trimming and J lost 6 bases; unmatched junction nucleotides: 0. The CDR3 totals 13 residues.

The V call is TRBV2, the J call TRBJ2-7; maybe TRBD1 (6 bases). Germline assignment: CDR1 SNHLY and CDR2 FYNNEI. The CDR3 totals 15 residues. Trimming removed 5 bases from V and 3 bases from J, with 17 bases in between. CDR3 DNA sequence: TGTGCCAGCAGTTACCTAGAACAGGGAGTCTACGAGCAGTACTTC. Amino acids: CASSYLEQGVYEQYF.

This clone was detected only a few times. V is TRBV10-2 and J is TRBJ1-2, with D tentatively TRBD1 (5 bases). Germline lookup yields CDR1 WSHSY and CDR2 SAAADI. V shed 7 bases and J shed 6 bases, with 15 bases lying between them. The CDR3 is 13 residues long. CDR3 DNA sequence: TGCGCCAGCAAGACCGGGCAGGGTGATGGCTACACCTTC. Protein: CASKTGQGDGYTF.

The chain employs TRBV5-4 and TRBJ2-5; 12 bases fit TRBD2. Trimming took 4 bases from V and 5 from J; bases not matched to a gene: 6. Germline CDR1 and CDR2: SGHNT and YYREEE (reference sequence). The CDR3 is 15 amino acids. The CDR3 spells CASSLTSGRPETQYF. In DNA, the CDR3 is TGTGCCAGCAGCCTCACTAGCGGGAGGCCCGAGACCCAGTACTTC.

The DNA of the CDR3 is TGTGCCAGCAGTCCAAACAACCCGACAGGGGGCTATACCGGGGAGCTGTTTTTT. The encoded protein is CASSPNNPTGGYTGELFF. This chain joins TRBV6-6 and TRBJ2-2; TRBD1 agrees at 10 bases. Unmatched junction bases numbered 14, after V lost 5 bases and J lost 5 bases. The V gene's germline CDR1 is MNHNY and CDR2 SVGAGI (reference sequence). This CDR3 is built from 18 residues.

This clone was recorded a few times. The sample holds other DNA sequences that translate to the same CDR3. J is TRBJ2-1 and V is TRBV3-1 (or the pseudogene TRBV3-2), with a tentative D call TRBD2 (5 bases). This CDR3 contains 13 residues. Germline lookup yields CDR1 LGHDT and CDR2 YNNKEL (reference sequence). V lost 6 bases and J lost 3, with 9 bases in between. DNA of the CDR3: TGTGCCAGCAGTCGCGACTACTACAATGAGCAGTTCTTC. Its protein product is CASSRDYYNEQFF.

The chain carries TRBV12-3 or TRBV12-4 and TRBJ2-3; the D gene is possibly TRBD2 (5 bases). Deletions cut 7 bases from V and 6 bases from J, with 11 bases between. This CDR3 is 12 amino acids long. CDR3 nucleotides: TGTGCCAGCAAAAGGGAGTCGGATACGCAGTATTTT. Protein product: CASKRESDTQYF.

This clone has only one observation. The chain couples TRBV19 to TRBJ1-1; D gene unclear. Trimming cost V 7 bases and J 7 bases, with 10 bases left between them. Germline assignment: CDR1 LNHDA and CDR2 SQIVND (reference sequence). This CDR3 contains 11 residues. CDR3 coding DNA: TGTGCCAGTACTACAGACTTTGAAGCTTTCTTT. Its translation: CASTTDFEAFF.

This chain uses TRBV5-6 with TRBJ1-5, with D unclear. The germline V gene encodes CDR1 SGHDT and CDR2 YYEEEE. Trimming took off 2 bases at V and 4 bases at J, with 10 bases between the two ends. The CDR3 consists of 14 residues. CDR3 loop: CASSFFSGNQPQHF. The CDR3 DNA reads TGTGCCAGCAGCTTCTTTTCCGGGAATCAGCCCCAGCATTTT.

V is TRBV29-1 and J is TRBJ2-6; 12 bases fit TRBD1. With V trimmed by 3 bases and J by 2 bases, 2 bases remained unmatched. The CDR3 contains 16 residues. Germline CDR1 is SQVTM and CDR2 is ANQGSEA. The CDR3 sequence: CSVEGDRGPGANVLTF. CDR3 in DNA: TGCAGCGTTGAGGGGGACAGGGGGCCTGGGGCCAACGTCCTGACTTTC.

This chain uses TRBV5-5 with TRBJ2-7; possible D gene TRBD2, 5 bases. Deletions cut 0 bases from V and 3 bases from J, with 7 bases between. The germline V gene encodes CDR1 SGHKS and CDR2 YYEKEE (reference sequence). This CDR3 region has 13 residues. CDR3 DNA sequence: TGTGCCAGCAGCTTGGTCGGGAACTACGAGCAGTACTTC. It codes for CASSLVGNYEQYF. Filled out from reference TRBV5-5 and TRBJ2-7, the complete variable domain reads DAGVTQSPTHLIKTRGQQVTLRCSPISGHKSVSWYQQVLGQGPQFIFQYYEKEERGRGNFPDRFSARQFPNYSSELNVNALLLGDSALYLCASSLVGNYEQYFGPGTRLTVT.

The chain combines TRBV7-9 with TRBJ1-1, with 7 bases aligning to TRBD1. Unmatched junction bases numbered 4, after V lost 5 bases and J lost 4 bases. Germline V CDR1 and CDR2: SEHNR, FQNEAQ (reference sequence). CDR3 length equals 13 residues. The CDR3 nucleotides read TGTGCCAGCAGCCTGACAGGGTTCACTGAAGCTTTCTTT. It is translated as CASSLTGFTEAFF.

The chain combines TRBV23-1 with TRBJ1-6; D is undetermined. TRBV23-1 is an ORF; its function is uncertain. V was shortened by 0 bases and J by 5 bases, with 5 bases between the two germline ends. The CDR3 length is 14 residues. The CDR3 loop is CASSQSEDNSPLHF. Here the CDR3 DNA reads TGCGCCAGCAGTCAATCGGAGGATAATTCACCCCTCCACTTT.

The chain links TRBV3-1 (or the pseudogene TRBV3-2) to TRBJ2-2; possible D gene TRBD2, 6 bases. From germline, CDR1 is LGHDT and CDR2 YNNKEL (reference sequence). V lost 4 bases and J 7 bases, leaving 16 bases between the germline ends. The CDR3 contains 15 residues. CDR3: CASSPRAGSDGELFF. The CDR3 coding sequence is TGTGCCAGCAGCCCGCGCGCGGGGTCGGACGGGGAGCTGTTTTTT.

V gene TRBV28 combines with J gene TRBJ2-5, with 11 bases aligning to TRBD2. The length of the CDR3 is 17 residues. V trimming: 6 bases; J trimming: 4 bases; junction bases outside the gene matches: 13. Germline V gene data show CDR1 as MDHEN and CDR2 as SYDVKM. For the CDR3, the DNA is TGTGCCAGCAGATCCGGGACTAGCGGCCGGGGCGGAGAGACCCAGTACTTC. Translated: CASRSGTSGRGGETQYF.

This clone came up once. V and J are TRBV5-5 and TRBJ2-3; 9 bases are shared with TRBD1. Looked up from germline, CDR1 is SGHKS and CDR2 is YYEKEE (reference sequence). Trimming removed 4 bases from V and 3 bases from J; junction bases left unmatched: 6. The CDR3 is made up of 15 amino acids. The CDR3 spells CASSRGQGRTDTQYF. The CDR3 nucleotides read TGTGCCAGCAGCAGGGGACAGGGAAGAACAGATACGCAGTATTTT.

This chain's CDR3 is CASSLRQLPYEQYF. CDR3 nucleotides: TGTGCCAGCAGTTTACGACAGCTCCCCTACGAGCAGTACTTC. The V gene is TRBV28, the J gene TRBJ2-7; maybe TRBD1 (5 bases). This CDR3 contains 14 residues. V was pared by 2 bases and J by 2 bases, with 10 bases between. Per germline, CDR1 MDHEN and CDR2 SYDVKM.

The chain's CDR3 is CASSPLAGGPYNEQFF. CDR3 in DNA: TGTGCCAGCAGCCCCTTGGCGGGAGGGCCTTACAATGAGCAGTTCTTC. This chain joins TRBV11-2 and TRBJ2-1, with 9 positions matching TRBD2. Germline lookup yields CDR1 SGHAT and CDR2 FQNNGV. Trimming removed 5 bases from V and 4 bases from J; junction bases left unmatched: 9. This CDR3 region has 16 residues.

Here the CDR3 reads CSARGLQETQYF. The CDR3 nucleotides read TGCAGCGCAAGGGGACTACAAGAGACCCAGTACTTC. The chain recombines TRBV29-1 with TRBJ2-5; 7 bases map to TRBD2. The germline V gene has CDR1 SQVTM and CDR2 ANQGSEA. The CDR3 loop spans 12 amino acids. J lost 2 bases, V lost 7 bases, and 4 bases had no gene match.

The CDR3 DNA is TGTGCCGCCCGACAGGGGTCCGCCGTTGGCTACACCTTC. It translates to CAARQGSAVGYTF. The chain links TRBV28 to TRBJ1-2; 8 positions agree with TRBD1. The CDR3 totals 13 residues. V shed 11 bases and J 7 bases; nucleotides not matched to a gene: 12. The germline V gene has CDR1 MDHEN and CDR2 SYDVKM.

In this sample, this clone turned up a few times. The V and J genes are TRBV15 and TRBJ2-3; TRBD2 agrees at 13 bases. CDR3 length equals 16 residues. Trimming removed 3 bases from V and 7 bases from J; junction bases left unmatched: 7. Germline values: CDR1 LNHNV, CDR2 YYDKDF (reference sequence). The CDR3 reads CATSRMTSGGSNTQYF. Here the CDR3 DNA reads TGTGCCACCAGCAGGATGACTAGCGGGGGGAGTAATACGCAGTATTTT.

This chain links TRBV3-1 (or the pseudogene TRBV3-2) with TRBJ2-1, with a tentative D call TRBD1 (5 bases). This CDR3 is built from 15 residues. From germline, CDR1 is LGHDT and CDR2 YNNKEL (reference sequence). V lost 0 bases to trimming and J lost 7 bases, with 13 bases between them. In nucleotides, the CDR3 is TGTGCCAGCAGCCAAGATTGGGCAGGGTGGAATGAGCAGTTCTTC. As protein: CASSQDWAGWNEQFF.

The table lists this clone with many counts. The same CDR3 can be traced to other DNA sequences in this sample. The V and J genes are TRBV5-5 and TRBJ1-5; D possibly corresponds to TRBD1 (5 bases). The CDR3 sequence is 16 residues long. V gave up 0 bases and J gave up 0 bases, with 10 bases separating them. In germline, CDR1 is SGHKS, CDR2 YYEKEE (reference sequence). The CDR3 nucleotides are TGTGCCAGCAGCTTGGTTGGAGGGGATAGCAATCAGCCCCAGCATTTT. Translated, it gives CASSLVGGDSNQPQHF.